Below are 30 T cell receptor beta chains sequenced from a single sample in a study of CD8 T cells in Susac syndrome. The RNA input was about 0.5 to 1 ug, and it was reverse transcribed with random hexamers. TCRdb reprocessed the immunoSEQ multiplex PCR reads via MiXCR and lists one record per CDR3 protein. The data contain about 180,000 distinct CDR3 sequences, over 90% of them singletons. Sequencing input: CD4+ T cells from PBMCs. The source of these receptors is a human donor with Susac syndrome.

This clonotype came up once. The CDR3 protein is CASLGGSYQPQHF. The CDR3, as DNA: TGTGCCAGCCTCGGGGGTTCCTACCAGCCCCAGCATTTT. The V gene is TRBV9, the J gene TRBJ1-5; perhaps TRBD1 as D (5 bases). Germline V gene data show CDR1 as SGDLS and CDR2 as YYNGEE. V lost 7 bases and J lost 7, with 15 bases in between. The CDR3 is 13 residues long. Filled out from reference TRBV9 and TRBJ1-5, the complete variable domain reads DSGVTQTPKHLITATGQRVTLRCSPRSGDLSVYWYQQSLDQGLQFLIQYYNGEERAKGNILERFSAQQFPDLHSELNLSSLELGDSALYFCASLGGSYQPQHFGDGTRLSIL.

The chain has TRBV20-1 and TRBJ2-7; TRBD1 aligns across 9 bases. Germline values: CDR1 DFQATT, CDR2 SNEGSKA (reference sequence). V shed 3 bases and J 6 bases; nucleotides not matched to a gene: 6. This CDR3 has 13 residues. CDR3 region: CSARGTGTGEQYF. The CDR3 DNA is TGCAGTGCTAGGGGGACAGGGACGGGCGAGCAGTACTTC.

This chain uses TRBV20-1 with TRBJ2-5; tentatively, D is TRBD1 (5 bases). CDR1 is DFQATT and CDR2 is SNEGSKA in the germline V gene (reference sequence). This CDR3 is 13 amino acids long. The V end was cut by 3 bases, the J end by 5 bases, with 13 bases between. CDR3 coding DNA: TGCAGTGCTAGTAGGGGCACTCGGGAGACCCAGTACTTC. Translation: CSASRGTRETQYF.

The chain uses TRBV20-1 and TRBJ2-1; TRBD2 might be the D (6 bases). The CDR3 extends over 15 amino acids. The V gene's germline CDR1 is DFQATT and CDR2 SNEGSKA (reference sequence). Trimming took 6 bases from V and 1 from J, leaving 16 bases between them. The CDR3 region is CSAVWAGLSYNEQFF. CDR3 sequence (DNA): TGCAGTGCCGTCTGGGCGGGGCTATCCTACAATGAGCAGTTCTTC.

This sequence joins TRBV28 and TRBJ2-4, with D possibly TRBD1 on 7 matching bases. Germline V lookup: CDR1 MDHEN, CDR2 SYDVKM. The CDR3 runs to 16 residues. Trimming left V 6 bases short and J 1 base short, with 16 bases between. The CDR3 region has the DNA TGTGCCAGCAGCCCAGGGGGGCCGTCGGCCAAAAACATTCAGTACTTC. It yields the protein CASSPGGPSAKNIQYF.

The chain uses TRBV12-3 or TRBV12-4 and TRBJ2-1, with D possibly being TRBD1 (6 bases). The CDR3 covers 13 residues. Deletions cut 0 bases from V and 11 bases from J, with 11 bases between. The CDR3 DNA reads TGTGCCAGCAGTTTAGCGCAGGACAGACAGCAGTTCTTC. It is translated as CASSLAQDRQQFF.

This clonotype was recorded once. The chain employs TRBV2 and TRBJ1-5, with 8 bases identical to TRBD1. V was clipped by 5 bases and J by 2 bases; unmatched bases: 5. Germline assignment: CDR1 SNHLY and CDR2 FYNNEI. The CDR3 is 15 amino acids. The CDR3 loop is CASSWTGKGNQPQHF. CDR3 DNA sequence: TGTGCCAGCAGTTGGACAGGGAAAGGCAATCAGCCCCAGCATTTT.

This sequence joins TRBV6-2 or TRBV6-3 and TRBJ2-6; D is undetermined. This CDR3 has 15 amino acids. Germline V gene sequence: CDR1 MNHEY, CDR2 SVGEGT. V was clipped by 0 bases and J by 1 base, with 4 bases between them. The CDR3 DNA is TGTGCCAGCAGTTACTCGCAGTCTGGGGCCAACGTCCTGACTTTC. Its protein product is CASSYSQSGANVLTF.

This clonotype has a single count. This rearrangement joins TRBV4-1 to TRBJ1-4; D is possibly TRBD1 (5 bases). The CDR3 loop spans 17 amino acids. Germline CDR1 reads MGHRA; CDR2 reads YSYEKL. V shed 3 bases and J shed 7 bases, with 21 bases lying between them. The CDR3 sequence is CASSQDLSTDRVEKLFF. CDR3 DNA sequence: TGCGCCAGCAGCCAGGATCTATCGACAGATCGGGTTGAAAAACTGTTTTTT.

The chain links TRBV30 to TRBJ1-4, with TRBD1 matching 9 bases. The CDR3 length is 16 residues. CDR1 and CDR2 from the germline V gene are GTSNPN and SVGIG (reference sequence). Unmatched junction bases numbered 10, after V lost 0 bases and J lost 8 bases. As DNA, the CDR3 is TGTGCCTGGAGTGTAGGGGCACAGGGGGCTGGAGAAAAACTGTTTTTT. Translated: CAWSVGAQGAGEKLFF.

The chain links TRBV6-2 or TRBV6-3 to TRBJ1-1; no reliable D call. Between the trimmed V and J ends, which lost 2 bases and 1 base, there was a span of 5 bases. Germline V CDR1 and CDR2: MNHEY, SVGEGT. The CDR3 totals 13 residues. DNA for the CDR3: TGTGCCAGCAGTTACGAGCGGAACACTGAAGCTTTCTTT. Its protein is CASSYERNTEAFF.

The chain couples TRBV5-6 to TRBJ1-2; TRBD1 is a possible D gene (5 bases). V was cut by 7 bases and J by 0 bases, with 16 bases left in between. The CDR3 length is 15 residues. CDR1 is SGHDT, CDR2 YYEEEE, per germline. CDR3 region: CASGGGAVTNYGYTF. CDR3 DNA: TGTGCCAGCGGCGGTGGGGCAGTAACTAACTATGGCTACACCTTC.

The chain links TRBV18 to TRBJ2-2; D unresolved. The CDR3 length is 12 residues. V was shortened by 3 bases and J by 7 bases, with 6 bases between the two germline ends. The germline CDR1 and CDR2 sequences are KGHSH and LQKENI. The CDR3 here is CASSPRGGELFF. CDR3 bases: TGTGCCAGCTCACCCAGAGGCGGGGAGCTGTTTTTT.

The rearrangement uses TRBV15 and TRBJ1-5; D ambiguous. V was pared by 6 bases and J by 2 bases, with 11 bases between. CDR3 length equals 14 residues. Germline CDR1 LNHNV, CDR2 YYDKDF (reference sequence). The CDR3 loop is CATSEARGNQPQHF. In DNA form, the CDR3 reads TGTGCCACCAGTGAAGCCCGAGGCAATCAGCCCCAGCATTTT.

This chain joins TRBV7-2 and TRBJ2-2; no firm D call. There are 12 residues in the CDR3. Trimming took off 4 bases at V and 1 base at J, with 1 base between the two ends. CDR1 and CDR2 (germline): SGHTA, FQGNSA. The CDR3 sequence is CASSWNTGELFF. The CDR3 coding sequence is TGTGCCAGCAGCTGGAACACCGGGGAGCTGTTTTTT.

V usage is TRBV5-1 and J usage is TRBJ2-5, with D maybe TRBD2 (5 bases). Germline V gene data show CDR1 as SGHRS and CDR2 as YFSETQ. V lost 4 bases, J lost 4 bases, and 14 bases lay in between. The CDR3 loop spans 14 amino acids. CDR3 coding DNA: TGCGCCAGCAGCCCGGATTCGGGGAGAGAGACCCAGTACTTC. Translated: CASSPDSGRETQYF.

This sequence joins TRBV12-5 and TRBJ1-2, with D perhaps TRBD1 (6 bases). Trimming removed 0 bases from V and 3 bases from J, with 14 bases in between. The CDR3 contains 16 residues. Germline V lookup: CDR1 LGHNT, CDR2 FRNRAP. For the CDR3, the DNA is TGTGCTAGTGGTTTGGTACCCCCGGCAGGGGACTATGGCTACACCTTC. Its protein is CASGLVPPAGDYGYTF. Looking up the rest from reference TRBV12-5 and TRBJ1-2 gives the full variable domain: DARVTQTPRHKVTEMGQEVTMRCQPILGHNTVFWYRQTMMQGLELLAYFRNRAPLDDSGMPKDRFSAEMPDATLATLKIQPSEPRDSAVYFCASGLVPPAGDYGYTFGSGTRLTVV.

V gene TRBV7-8 combines with J gene TRBJ1-5, with a weak D call TRBD1 (5 bases). CDR1 and CDR2 from the germline V gene are SGHVS and FQNEAQ. Between the trimmed V and J ends, which lost 1 base and 9 bases, there was a span of 13 bases. The CDR3 is 14 amino acids. The CDR3 reads CASSLVPGLSPQHF. The CDR3 nucleotides read TGTGCCAGCAGCTTAGTACCAGGGCTCTCGCCCCAGCATTTT.

The chain employs TRBV12-3 or TRBV12-4 and TRBJ2-3; 14 bases line up with TRBD2. The CDR3 loop spans 15 amino acids. V gave up 6 bases and J gave up 8 bases; unmatched junction bases: 7. This CDR3 is CASRPTSGGAGTQYF. In DNA, the CDR3 is TGTGCCAGCAGGCCGACTAGCGGGGGGGCGGGTACGCAGTATTTT.

V and J are TRBV7-9 and TRBJ2-4; D might be TRBD2 (5 bases). Per the germline V gene, CDR1 is SEHNR and CDR2 is FQNEAQ (reference sequence). There are 13 residues in the CDR3. With 2 bases removed from V and 7 bases from J, the gap between germline ends came to 9 bases. The CDR3 DNA reads TGTGCCAGCAGCTTAATAGCGAGGAACATTCAGTACTTC. It is translated as CASSLIARNIQYF.

The rearrangement uses TRBV2 and TRBJ2-7; a possible D gene is TRBD1 (6 bases). V was pared by 6 bases and J by 1 base, with 10 bases between. There are 13 residues in the CDR3. The germline gives CDR1 SNHLY, CDR2 FYNNEI. The chain's CDR3 is CASRQGRSYEQYF. The CDR3 DNA reads TGTGCCAGCAGACAGGGAAGGTCCTACGAGCAGTACTTC.

This chain joins TRBV30 and TRBJ1-4; D not resolved. CDR3 length: 15 residues. Per germline, CDR1 GTSNPN and CDR2 SVGIG (reference sequence). With 4 bases removed from V and 0 bases from J, the gap between germline ends came to 12 bases. Written as DNA, the CDR3 is TGTGCCTGGACCCGTCGTACTACAACTAATGAAAAACTGTTTTTT. Translation gives CAWTRRTTTNEKLFF. The complete variable domain, with remaining parts taken from reference TRBV30 and TRBJ1-4, reads SQTIHQWPATLVQPVGSPLSLECTVEGTSNPNLYWYRQAAGRGLQLLFYSVGIGQISSEVPQNLSASRPQDRQFILSSKKLLLSDSGFYLCAWTRRTTTNEKLFFGSGTQLSVL.

The chain combines TRBV2 with TRBJ2-5, with a weak D call TRBD2 (5 bases). Between the trimmed V and J ends, which lost 7 bases and 5 bases, there was a span of 14 bases. The CDR3 covers 13 residues. Germline CDR1 is SNHLY and CDR2 is FYNNEI. DNA of the CDR3: TGTGCCAGCACTACACTAGTGGGGGAGACCCAGTACTTC. Encoded protein: CASTTLVGETQYF.

This sequence joins TRBV28 and TRBJ2-7, with D perhaps assigned TRBD1 or TRBD2 (6 bases each). Germline V gene sequence: CDR1 MDHEN, CDR2 SYDVKM. V dropped 1 base and J dropped 4 bases, with 20 bases sitting between them. This CDR3 comprises 17 residues. CDR3 coding DNA: TGTGCCAGCAGTTTATACCGGGGGCGCGGGAAGGCGTACGAGCAGTACTTC. This translates into CASSLYRGRGKAYEQYF.

V is TRBV4-2 and J is TRBJ2-1, with 12 bases lining up with TRBD2. The CDR3 consists of 17 residues. Per the germline V gene, CDR1 is LGHNA and CDR2 is YNFKEQ. V gave up 0 bases and J gave up 4 bases; unmatched junction bases: 4. As DNA, the CDR3 is TGTGCCAGCAGCCAAGAGTCCGGACTAGCGGGGTACAATGAGCAGTTCTTC. It encodes CASSQESGLAGYNEQFF.

The V gene is TRBV20-1, the J gene TRBJ2-7; D is tentatively TRBD1 or TRBD2 (5 bases each). Trimming removed 1 base from V and 1 base from J, with 8 bases in between. The germline gives CDR1 DFQATT, CDR2 SNEGSKA (reference sequence). The CDR3 is made up of 13 amino acids. DNA of the CDR3: TGCAGTGCTAGAGGGGACGGTTCCTACGAGCAGTACTTC. Amino acid sequence: CSARGDGSYEQYF.

The chain employs TRBV11-2 and TRBJ1-1; 7 positions agree with TRBD1. Germline lookup yields CDR1 SGHAT and CDR2 FQNNGV. V gave up 1 base and J gave up 5 bases; unmatched junction bases: 4. The CDR3 consists of 14 residues. CDR3 bases: TGTGCCAGCAGCTTAGCAGGGGGTGGGACTGAAGCTTTCTTT. Protein: CASSLAGGGTEAFF. Complete variable domain (other parts from reference TRBV11-2 and TRBJ1-1): EAGVAQSPRYKIIEKRQSVAFWCNPISGHATLYWYQQILGQGPKLLIQFQNNGVVDDSQLPKDRFSAERLKGVDSTLKIQPAKLEDSAVYLCASSLAGGGTEAFFGQGTRLTVV.

The chain uses TRBV3-1 and TRBJ2-5; TRBD1 matches at 7 bases. Germline V gene lookup returns CDR1 LGHDT and CDR2 YNNKEL (reference sequence). This CDR3 is built from 16 residues. V lost 0 bases to trimming and J lost 3 bases; unmatched junction nucleotides: 7. The CDR3 sequence: CASSQDRGTVEETQYF. Written as DNA, the CDR3 is TGTGCCAGCAGCCAAGATAGGGGGACAGTGGAAGAGACCCAGTACTTC.

The chain has TRBV3-1 and TRBJ1-4; unclear D gene. Germline CDR1 and CDR2: LGHDT and YNNKEL (reference sequence). With 4 bases removed from V and 8 bases from J, the gap between germline ends came to 5 bases. This CDR3 contains 11 residues. The CDR3 DNA sequence: TGTGCCAGCAGCCGGACCGAAAAACTGTTTTTT. Translation: CASSRTEKLFF.

This clonotype is a singleton in its sample. The chain has TRBV7-2 and TRBJ1-2, with a tentative D call TRBD1 (5 bases). V lost 4 bases to trimming and J lost 3 bases, with 24 bases between them. Germline CDR1 is SGHTA and CDR2 is FQGNSA. The CDR3 is 18 residues long. Here the CDR3 reads CASSSPPAHTGLDYGYTF. CDR3 bases: TGTGCCAGCAGCTCACCACCCGCCCACACGGGGCTGGACTATGGCTACACCTTC.